The TCR beta chain described here comes from a study of shared clonotypes between healthy human individuals. Generated by immunoSEQ multiplex PCR, the TCRdb table keeps only in-frame clones and is missing some. The repertoire holds 1,400,000 or so clones, with 98% to 99% as singletons. The receptor comes from a man aged 25-40 years in good health. Input material: naive CD4+ T cells sorted from blood. Subset here: CD45RA+ positively selected.

The chain's CDR3 is CAWGGRPTGGEKLFF. CDR3 nucleotide sequence: TGTGCCTGGGGTGGGAGGCCTACGGGAGGTGAAAAACTGTTTTTT. The chain recombines TRBV30 with TRBJ1-4; D gene unclear. The ends were cut back, 5 bases at V and 7 bases at J, with 20 bases in the middle. The germline V gene has CDR1 GTSNPN and CDR2 SVGIG (reference sequence). The CDR3 consists of 15 residues. Drawing the rest from reference TRBV30 and TRBJ1-4, the complete variable domain is SQTIHQWPATLVQPVGSPLSLECTVEGTSNPNLYWYRQAAGRGLQLLFYSVGIGQISSEVPQNLSASRPQDRQFILSSKKLLLSDSGFYLCAWGGRPTGGEKLFFGSGTQLSVL.